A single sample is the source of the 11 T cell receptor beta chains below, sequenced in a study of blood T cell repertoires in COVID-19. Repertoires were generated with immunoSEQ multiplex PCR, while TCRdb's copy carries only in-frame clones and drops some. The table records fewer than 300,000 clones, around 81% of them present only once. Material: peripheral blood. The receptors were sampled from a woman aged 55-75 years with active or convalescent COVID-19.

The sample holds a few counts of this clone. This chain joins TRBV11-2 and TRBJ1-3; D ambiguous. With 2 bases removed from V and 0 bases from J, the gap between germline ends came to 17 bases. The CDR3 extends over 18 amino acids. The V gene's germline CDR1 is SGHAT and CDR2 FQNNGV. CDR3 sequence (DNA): TGTGCCAGCAGCTTAATCGTGATCCGGAGATACTCTGGAAACACCATATATTTT. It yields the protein CASSLIVIRRYSGNTIYF.

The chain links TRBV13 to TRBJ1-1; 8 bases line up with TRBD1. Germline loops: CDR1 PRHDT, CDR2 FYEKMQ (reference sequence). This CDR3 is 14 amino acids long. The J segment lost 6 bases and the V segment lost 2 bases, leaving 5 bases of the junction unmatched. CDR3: CASSLRTGRAEAFF. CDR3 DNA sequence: TGTGCCAGCAGCTTACGGACAGGGAGGGCTGAAGCTTTCTTT.

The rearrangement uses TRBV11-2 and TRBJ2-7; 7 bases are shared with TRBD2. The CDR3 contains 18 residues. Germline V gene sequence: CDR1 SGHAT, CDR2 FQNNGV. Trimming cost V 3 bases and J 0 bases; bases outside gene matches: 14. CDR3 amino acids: CASSLPSRLATSSYEQYF. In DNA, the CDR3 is TGTGCCAGCAGCTTGCCCTCCAGACTAGCAACGAGCTCCTACGAGCAGTACTTC.

CDR3 nucleotides: TGTGCCAGCAGTTACGAGGGTTCTGATGAGCAGTTCTTC. This sequence encodes CASSYEGSDEQFF. The rearrangement links TRBV6-2 or TRBV6-3 to TRBJ2-1, with a possible D match to TRBD2 (5 bases). Trimming stripped 2 bases from V and 8 bases from J, with 10 bases between. CDR1 and CDR2 (germline): MNHEY, SVGEGT. The CDR3 has 13 residues.

The CDR3 loop is CASSPKRLAGRNYGYTF. The CDR3 nucleotides are TGTGCCAGCAGCCCGAAACGGTTGGCAGGGCGAAACTATGGCTACACCTTC. The gene calls are TRBV7-3 and TRBJ1-2; tentative D call: TRBD1 (5 bases). Germline CDR1 reads SGHTA; CDR2 reads FQGTGA. With 5 bases removed from V and 2 bases from J, the gap between germline ends came to 21 bases. This CDR3 contains 17 residues.

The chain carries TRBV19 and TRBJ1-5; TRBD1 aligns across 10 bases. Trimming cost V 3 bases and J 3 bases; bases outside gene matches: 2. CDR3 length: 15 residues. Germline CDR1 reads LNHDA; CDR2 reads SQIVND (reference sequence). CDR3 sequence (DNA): TGTGCCAGTAGTATGGACAGGGGGACCAATCAGCCCCAGCATTTT. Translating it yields CASSMDRGTNQPQHF.

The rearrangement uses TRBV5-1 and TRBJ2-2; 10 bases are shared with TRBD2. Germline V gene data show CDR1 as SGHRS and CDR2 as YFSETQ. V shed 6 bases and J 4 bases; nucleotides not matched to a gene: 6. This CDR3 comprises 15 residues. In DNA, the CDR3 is TGCGCCAGCATTCAACGGACTAGCGGCACCGGGGAGCTGTTTTTT. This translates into CASIQRTSGTGELFF.

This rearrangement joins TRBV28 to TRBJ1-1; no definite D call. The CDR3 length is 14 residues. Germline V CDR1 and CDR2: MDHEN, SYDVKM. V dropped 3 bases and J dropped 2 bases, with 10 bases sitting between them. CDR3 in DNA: TGTGCCAGCAGTTTGGTCCGGGGAAACACTGAAGCTTTCTTT. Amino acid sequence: CASSLVRGNTEAFF.

CDR3 DNA: TGTGCCAGCAGCCAAGCAGGGGTCTATGGCTACACCTTC. It yields the protein CASSQAGVYGYTF. The chain combines TRBV14 with TRBJ1-2; perhaps TRBD1 as D (6 bases). CDR1 and CDR2 (germline): SGHDN, FVKESK. The CDR3 totals 13 residues. Trimming left V 1 base short and J 4 bases short, with 7 bases between.

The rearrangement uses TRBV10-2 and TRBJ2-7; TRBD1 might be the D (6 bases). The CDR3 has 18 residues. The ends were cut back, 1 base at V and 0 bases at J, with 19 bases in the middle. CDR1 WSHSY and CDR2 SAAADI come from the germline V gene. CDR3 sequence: CASSELIIGGIDSYEQYF. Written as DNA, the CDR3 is TGCGCCAGCAGTGAGTTAATAATAGGGGGAATTGACTCCTACGAGCAGTACTTC.

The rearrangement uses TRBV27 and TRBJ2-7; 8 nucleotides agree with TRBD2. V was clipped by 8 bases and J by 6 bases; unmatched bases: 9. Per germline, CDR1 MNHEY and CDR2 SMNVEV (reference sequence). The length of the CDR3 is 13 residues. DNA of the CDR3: TGTGCCAGCGGACTAGCCCGATTGGGCGAGCAGTACTTC. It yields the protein CASGLARLGEQYF.